Sequencing of this T cell receptor (beta chain) was carried out in a study of shared clonotypes between healthy human individuals. Remarks on this clone: Its antigen is not identified.

CDR1 MGHRA and CDR2 YSYEKL come from the germline V gene. V dropped 0 bases and J dropped 4 bases, with 18 bases sitting between them. The CDR3 spans 17 residues. Findings and caveats of the study: Generation probabilities were higher for clonotypes shared across all four sorted-subset donors than for unshared ones. Sharing across four donors was highest in naive CD4 (approximately 5%) and lowest in memory CD8 (around 0.4%). Owing to a small donor count, the genetic and exposure-history diversity represented was limited.

TCRdb keeps only in-frame clones here, not all; method: immunoSEQ multiplex PCR. The data show hundreds of thousands of clones, less than 85% seen once. The chain joins TRBV4-1 to TRBJ1-2; D remains ambiguous. Sequencing input: memory CD4+ T cells sorted from blood. As for subset: CD45RA-negative fraction. This TCR came from a young woman in good health. Written as DNA, the CDR3 is TGCGCCAGCAGCCAAGAAGGGCAGCCTTCCGCCGTCTATGGCTACACCTTC. It specifies CASSQEGQPSAVYGYTF.